This is a list of T cell receptor beta chains from one sample in a study of radiotherapy plus CTLA-4 blockade in lung cancer. Clones were read by immunoSEQ multiplex PCR, and TCRdb kept only the in-frame ones, dropping some. This table holds about 35,000 clones, around 85% found once. This sample comprised peripheral blood, obtained from a patient treated with radiotherapy plus ipilimumab. The receptors were sampled from a human donor with non-small cell lung cancer who had stable disease on radiotherapy plus ipilimumab. Both conserved end residues are part of each CDR3.

v_call	j_call	cdr3_aa
TRBV28	TRBJ2-1	CASSGYEQFF
TRBV6-6	TRBJ1-2	CASSRETGGSGYTF
TRBV15	TRBJ1-1	CATSYRGDTEAFF
TRBV4-1	TRBJ2-1	CASSQGGARAYNEQFF
TRBV4-3	TRBJ2-7	CASSQDPSRLSYEQYF
TRBV21-1	TRBJ2-7	CANRGLSYEQYF
TRBV19	TRBJ1-1	CASSAPQARTEAFF
TRBV28	TRBJ2-7	CASRPGQSYEQYF
TRBV5-1	TRBJ1-2	CASSLAGSSSYGYTF
TRBV28	TRBJ2-7	CASSFRLKGTSSEQYF
TRBV27	TRBJ2-7	CASRPRGHSYEQYF
TRBV28	TRBJ2-3	CASSHSFGLADTDTQYF
TRBV18	TRBJ2-2	CASSPRQGPGELFF
TRBV18	TRBJ2-1	CASSPARPGQYNEQFF
TRBV5-6	TRBJ2-5	CASSLGAGGETQYF
TRBV19	TRBJ1-2	CASSLSRDRGPDRNGYTF
TRBV27	TRBJ2-5	CASSLSSIETQYF
TRBV7-9	TRBJ2-5	CASSSRDAVGGQYF
TRBV7-2	TRBJ2-7	CASSMDRGAYEQYF
TRBV27	TRBJ2-2	CASRYTSGNTGELFF
TRBV18	TRBJ2-5	CASSPALQETQYF
TRBV4-3	TRBJ1-1	CASSPAPGTEAFF
TRBV29-1	TRBJ2-5	CSVDPIAGKQETQYF
TRBV7-6	TRBJ2-7	CASSPLREGPYEQYF
TRBV7-8	TRBJ2-7	CASSSRHKLYEQYF
TRBV6-4	TRBJ2-7	CASSEREGPYEQYF
TRBV7-9	TRBJ2-1	CASSLGAGTYNEQFF
TRBV7-2	TRBJ2-7	CASSLTGEEQYF
TRBV11-2	TRBJ2-1	CASSLTLGRAGGFGYEQFF
TRBV5-1	TRBJ1-4	CASSLEGVAEKLFF
TRBV9	TRBJ2-5	CASSQIQETQYF
TRBV11-2	NA	CASSLSSGDSRYSYEQYF
TRBV2	TRBJ1-2	CASRNPRVNYGYTF
TRBV2	TRBJ2-1	CASSVTSDEQFF
TRBV20-1	TRBJ1-2	CTSRAGYGYTF
TRBV7-2	TRBJ2-1	CASSINRGGSSYNEQFF
TRBV4-2	TRBJ1-4	CASSQTPGQGLGLNEKLFF
TRBV28	TRBJ1-1	CASNMSPDRGQAFF
TRBV28	TRBJ1-5	CASGSQGARGQPQHF
TRBV7-2	TRBJ1-4	CASSQGTTNEKLFF
TRBV5-1	TRBJ2-7	CASSTGQRLALSYEQYF
TRBV6-6	TRBJ2-1	CATPSGSSYNEQFF
TRBV19	TRBJ1-6	CASSIDGYSSYNSPLHF
TRBV15	TRBJ1-1	CATSFQHQMNTEAFF
TRBV30	TRBJ2-7	CAIGTVTKQYF
TRBV18	TRBJ2-5	CASSPPSGYQETQYF
TRBV12-5	TRBJ1-2	CASGFGRGGDGYTF
TRBV27	TRBJ2-1	CASTTRQGAYNEQFF
TRBV7-2	TRBJ2-5	CASSLGTGGETQYF
TRBV19	TRBJ2-1	CASSIPRLAGEVNEQFF
TRBV5-1	TRBJ2-1	CASSLTWGTFNEQFF
TRBV14	TRBJ2-2	CASSQSSVGGFNTGELFF